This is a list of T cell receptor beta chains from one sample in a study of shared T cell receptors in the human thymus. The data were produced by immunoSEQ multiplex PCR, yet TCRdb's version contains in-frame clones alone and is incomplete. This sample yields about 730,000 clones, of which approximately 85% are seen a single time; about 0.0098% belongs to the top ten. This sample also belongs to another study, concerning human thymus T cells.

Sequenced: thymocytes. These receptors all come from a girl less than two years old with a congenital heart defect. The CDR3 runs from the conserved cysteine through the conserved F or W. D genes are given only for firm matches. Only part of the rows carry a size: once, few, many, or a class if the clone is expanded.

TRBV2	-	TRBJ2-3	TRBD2	CASRMTSGDTDTQYF	TGTGCCAGCAGAATGACTAGCGGGGACACAGATACGCAGTATTTT
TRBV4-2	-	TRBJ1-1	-	CASSPKAVQGSNTEAFF	TGTGCCAGCAGCCCTAAGGCCGTACAGGGTTCGAACACTGAAGCTTTCTTT
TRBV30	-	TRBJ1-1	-	CASKNGWGQQNTEAFF	TGTGCTAGCAAAAATGGATGGGGACAACAGAACACTGAAGCTTTCTTT
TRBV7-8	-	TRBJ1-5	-	CASSYDSSNQPQHF	TGTGCCAGCAGCTACGACAGTAGCAATCAGCCCCAGCATTTT
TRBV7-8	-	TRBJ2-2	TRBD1	CASSSPPGQGKNTGELFF	TGTGCCAGCAGCTCACCTCCGGGACAGGGGAAGAACACCGGGGAGCTGTTTTTT
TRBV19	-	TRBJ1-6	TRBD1	CASSPHRGLDNSPLHF	TGTGCCAGTAGTCCGCACAGGGGGCTCGATAATTCACCCCTCCACTTT
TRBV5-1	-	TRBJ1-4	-	CASSYRTYATNEKLFF	TGCGCCAGCAGCTACAGGACGTACGCAACTAATGAAAAACTGTTTTTT
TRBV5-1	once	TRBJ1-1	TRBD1	CASSLGQGHLNTEAFF	TGCGCCAGCAGCTTGGGACAGGGTCATCTGAACACTGAAGCTTTCTTT
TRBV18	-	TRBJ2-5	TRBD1	CASSLPGQNYEQYF	TGTGCCAGCTCACTACCGGGACAGAACTATGAGCAGTACTTC
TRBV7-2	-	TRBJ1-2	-	CASSTGYYGYTF	TGTGCCAGCAGCACAGGGTACTATGGCTACACCTTC
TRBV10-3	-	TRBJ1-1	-	CAISDELLAGGWYDAMNTEAFF	TGTGCCATCAGTGATGAACTCCTTGCGGGGGGTTGGTATGACGCCATGAACACTGAAGCTTTCTTT
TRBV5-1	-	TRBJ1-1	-	CASSLWTPFRWAGEAFF	TGCGCCAGCAGCTTGTGGACACCCTTCCGCTGGGCTGGTGAAGCTTTCTTT
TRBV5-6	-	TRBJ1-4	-	CASSISRVTNEKLFF	TGTGCCAGCAGTATTTCCAGGGTTACTAATGAAAAACTGTTTTTT
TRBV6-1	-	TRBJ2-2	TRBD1	CASSEGQGAVFGNTGELFF	TGTGCCAGCAGTGAGGGACAGGGGGCAGTGTTCGGGAACACCGGGGAGCTGTTTTTT
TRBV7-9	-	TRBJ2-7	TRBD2	CASSLETCGGALEQYF	TGTGCCAGCAGCTTAGAAACCTGCGGGGGGGCCCTCGAGCAGTACTTC
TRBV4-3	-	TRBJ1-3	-	CASSQMSGGTRGNTIYF	TGCGCCAGCAGCCAAATGTCCGGAGGCACTCGAGGAAACACCATATATTTT
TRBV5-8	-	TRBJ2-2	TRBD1	CASSTGGLSDTGELFF	TGTGCCAGCAGCACAGGGGGTCTGTCCGACACCGGGGAGCTGTTTTTT
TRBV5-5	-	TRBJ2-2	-	CASSLPSNTGELFF	TGTGCCAGCAGCTTGCCATCGAACACCGGGGAGCTGTTTTTT
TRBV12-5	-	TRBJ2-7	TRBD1	CASGLRDRGLVYEQYF	TGTGCTAGTGGTCTCCGGGACAGGGGATTGGTCTACGAGCAGTACTTC
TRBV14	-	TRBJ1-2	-	CASSQVGLYGYTF	TGTGCCAGCAGCCAAGTTGGGCTCTATGGCTACACCTTC
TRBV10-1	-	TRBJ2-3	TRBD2	CASSESGSGGTTDTQYF	TGCGCCAGCAGTGAGTCGGGAAGCGGGGGCACCACAGATACGCAGTATTTT
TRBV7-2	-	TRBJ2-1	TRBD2	CASSLDPLIPLAGDDEQFF	TGTGCCAGCAGCTTAGACCCACTTATCCCCCTAGCGGGGGACGATGAGCAGTTCTTC
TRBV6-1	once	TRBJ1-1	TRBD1	CASSDLKTGNGLNTEAFF	TGTGCCAGCAGTGATCTTAAGACAGGGAATGGGTTGAACACTGAAGCTTTCTTT
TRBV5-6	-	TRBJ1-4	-	CASSFGAGTNEKLFF	TGTGCCAGCAGCTTTGGGGCAGGCACTAATGAAAAACTGTTTTTT
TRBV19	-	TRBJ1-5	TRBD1	CASEQTGENQPQHF	TGTGCCAGTGAACAGACAGGGGAAAATCAGCCCCAGCATTTT
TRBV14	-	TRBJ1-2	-	CASSQDRVNYGYTF	TGTGCCAGCAGCCAAGACCGGGTTAACTATGGCTACACCTTC
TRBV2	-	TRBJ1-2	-	CASTYQNLGQNVQPHYGYTF	TGTGCCAGCACCTACCAGAATCTCGGACAGAATGTACAACCCCACTATGGCTACACCTTC
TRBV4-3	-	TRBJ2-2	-	CASSQDLRGWATGELFF	TGCGCCAGCAGCCAAGATCTTAGAGGGTGGGCCACCGGGGAGCTGTTTTTT
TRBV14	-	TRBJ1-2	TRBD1	CASSHPDREWDGYTF	TGTGCCAGCAGCCACCCGGACAGGGAGTGGGATGGCTACACCTTC
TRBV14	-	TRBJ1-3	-	CASSQDPRWNTIYF	TGTGCCAGCAGCCAAGACCCCAGATGGAACACCATATATTTT
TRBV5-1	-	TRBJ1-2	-	CASSLSFSPGDGYTF	TGCGCCAGCAGCTTGTCCTTCAGCCCAGGGGATGGCTACACCTTC
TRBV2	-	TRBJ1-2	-	CASSPNRGWCDGYTF	TGTGCCAGCAGTCCGAATAGGGGATGGTGTGATGGCTACACCTTC
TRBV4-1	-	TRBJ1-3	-	CASSQEKSLVSSGNTIYF	TGCGCCAGCAGCCAAGAGAAATCGCTTGTGAGCTCTGGAAACACCATATATTTT